This T cell receptor beta chain was obtained from a study of blood T cell repertoires in COVID-19. At the level of the study: Material from acute and convalescent COVID-19 was sourced from the United States, Italy and Spain. Sample material is recorded as cDNA or gDNA derived from T cells, B-cell-depleted T cells, or PBMCs.

Trimming took 7 bases from V and 2 from J, leaving 13 bases between them. This CDR3 has 13 residues. Germline V gene sequence: CDR1 GTSNPN, CDR2 SVGIG (reference sequence). Some clones are missing from TCRdb's copy, which holds only in-frame ones; the method was immunoSEQ multiplex PCR. The sample has some 250,000 clones; around 87% are singletons. The rearrangement joins TRBV30 to TRBJ2-3; tentatively, D is TRBD1 (5 bases). The sample was peripheral blood. This TCR derives from a woman aged 55-69 years with COVID-19, enrolled during active disease. DNA of the CDR3: TGTGCCTCGACAGCGAAATTCACAGATACGCAGTATTTT. Translated, it gives CASTAKFTDTQYF.